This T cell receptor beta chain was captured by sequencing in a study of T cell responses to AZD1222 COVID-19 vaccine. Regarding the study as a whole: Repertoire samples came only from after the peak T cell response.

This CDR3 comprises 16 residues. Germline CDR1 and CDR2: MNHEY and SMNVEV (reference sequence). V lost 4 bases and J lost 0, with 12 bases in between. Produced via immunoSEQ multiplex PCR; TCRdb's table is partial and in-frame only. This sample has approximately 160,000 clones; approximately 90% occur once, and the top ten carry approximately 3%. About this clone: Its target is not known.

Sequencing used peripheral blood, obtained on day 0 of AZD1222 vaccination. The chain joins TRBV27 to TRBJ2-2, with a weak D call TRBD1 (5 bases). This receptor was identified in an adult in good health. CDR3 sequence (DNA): TGTGCCAGCAGTTCCCTCAGGGTCGCGAACACCGGGGAGCTGTTTTTT. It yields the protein CASSSLRVANTGELFF.